This passage covers 32 T cell receptor beta chains from one sample sequenced in a study of CD8 T cells in Susac syndrome. A quantity of roughly 0.5 to 1 ug RNA underwent reverse transcription using random hexamers. TCRdb ran MiXCR on the immunoSEQ multiplex PCR reads and lists one entry per CDR3 protein. Here the sample spans around 200,000 distinct CDR3 sequences, under 97% being singletons. What was sequenced was CD4+ T cells from PBMCs. These receptors all come from a human donor with Susac syndrome.

The chain employs TRBV7-2 and TRBJ2-1; 10 nucleotides agree with TRBD2. The germline V gene has CDR1 SGHTA and CDR2 FQGNSA. Trimming removed 5 bases from V and 2 bases from J; junction bases left unmatched: 3. The CDR3 contains 15 residues. CDR3 amino acids: CASSQRGGPYNEQFF. The CDR3 bases are TGTGCCAGCAGCCAGCGGGGGGGCCCCTACAATGAGCAGTTCTTC.

The chain combines TRBV3-1 with TRBJ1-1; D is ambiguous. Germline V gene sequence: CDR1 LGHDT, CDR2 YNNKEL (reference sequence). The CDR3 has 13 amino acids. Between the trimmed V and J ends, which lost 4 bases and 1 base, there was a span of 7 bases. CDR3 region: CASSPDSNTEAFF. The CDR3 DNA is TGTGCCAGCAGCCCAGACTCGAACACTGAAGCTTTCTTT.

This chain connects TRBV30 to TRBJ2-3, with D unclear. The CDR3 has 13 residues. Trimming cost V 3 bases and J 4 bases, with 11 bases left between them. The germline V gene has CDR1 GTSNPN and CDR2 SVGIG (reference sequence). CDR3 loop: CAWSGDLADTQYF. The CDR3 DNA is TGTGCCTGGAGCGGTGACCTCGCAGATACGCAGTATTTT.

This chain connects TRBV21-1 to TRBJ1-1; the DNA was not compared with TRBD1, the D call given in the table. TRBV21-1 is noted as a pseudogene. The CDR3 covers 15 residues. Here the CDR3 DNA reads TGTGCCAGCAGCAAAGTACTGACAGGGGGCGTTGAAGCTTTCTTT. This encodes CASSKVLTGGVEAFF.

This clonotype was recorded only once. The rearrangement joins TRBV7-6 to TRBJ2-1; possible D gene TRBD2, 7 bases. Trimming shortened V by 1 base and J by 8 bases, and 18 bases separated the two germline ends. CDR3 length equals 16 residues. CDR1 SGHVS and CDR2 FNYEAQ come from the germline V gene. The chain's CDR3 is CASSLGLGGGAHEQFF. The DNA of the CDR3 is TGTGCCAGCAGCTTAGGGTTAGGAGGGGGGGCCCATGAGCAGTTCTTC.

This sequence joins TRBV5-1 and TRBJ1-2; D is unresolved. This CDR3 is 14 amino acids long. Trimming took 5 bases from V and 0 from J, leaving 11 bases between them. CDR1 is SGHRS, CDR2 YFSETQ, per germline. The CDR3, as DNA: TGCGCCAGCAGTCGCGAGGGCTCTAACTATGGCTACACCTTC. Protein sequence: CASSREGSNYGYTF.

The chain is built from TRBV7-3 and TRBJ2-2; unclear D gene. The CDR3 sequence is 13 residues long. The V end was cut by 5 bases, the J end by 2 bases, with 6 bases between. CDR1 SGHTA and CDR2 FQGTGA come from the germline V gene. In DNA form, the CDR3 reads TGTGCCAGCAGCCTTTCCAACACCGGGGAGCTGTTTTTT. Its protein product is CASSLSNTGELFF. The full variable domain, rest sourced from reference TRBV7-3 and TRBJ2-2, is GAGVSQTPSNKVTEKGKYVELRCDPISGHTALYWYRQSLGQGPEFLIYFQGTGAADDSGLPNDRFFAVRPEGSVSTLKIQRTERGDSAVYLCASSLSNTGELFFGEGSRLTVL.

The rearrangement uses TRBV2 and TRBJ2-1; 8 bases agree with TRBD2. Germline V gene sequence: CDR1 SNHLY, CDR2 FYNNEI. V shed 2 bases and J 5 bases; nucleotides not matched to a gene: 5. CDR3 length equals 15 residues. The CDR3 spells CASSETGGAHNEQFF. In DNA form, the CDR3 reads TGTGCCAGCAGTGAAACGGGGGGGGCCCACAATGAGCAGTTCTTC.

The chain carries TRBV20-1 and TRBJ2-1; 10 bases line up with TRBD2. This CDR3 spans 16 amino acids. V was pared by 5 bases and J by 0 bases, with 7 bases of the junction left unmatched. From germline, CDR1 is DFQATT and CDR2 SNEGSKA (reference sequence). The CDR3 protein is CSAVISSGSSYNEQFF. Here the CDR3 DNA reads TGCAGTGCTGTGATATCTAGCGGGAGCTCCTACAATGAGCAGTTCTTC.

This chain connects TRBV7-8 to TRBJ1-2; D remains ambiguous. CDR3 size: 13 residues. Germline lookup yields CDR1 SGHVS and CDR2 FQNEAQ. The V gene lost 2 bases and the J gene lost 4 bases, with 8 bases spanning the gap. The CDR3 coding sequence is TGTGCCAGCAGCTTATATCAGACCTATGGCTACACCTTC. Amino acid sequence: CASSLYQTYGYTF.

The rearrangement uses TRBV19 and TRBJ2-1, with D unclear. The germline V gene encodes CDR1 LNHDA and CDR2 SQIVND (reference sequence). This CDR3 comprises 12 residues. Trimming stripped 1 base from V and 9 bases from J, with 7 bases between. The DNA of the CDR3 is TGTGCCAGTAGTATAGCGGCGAGTGAGCAGTTCTTC. As protein: CASSIAASEQFF. Filled out from reference TRBV19 and TRBJ2-1, the complete variable domain reads DGGITQSPKYLFRKEGQNVTLSCEQNLNHDAMYWYRQDPGQGLRLIYYSQIVNDFQKGDIAEGYSVSREKKESFPLTVTSAQKNPTAFYLCASSIAASEQFFGPGTRLTVL.

The chain is built from TRBV4-1 and TRBJ1-4, with TRBD1 matching 9 bases. Trimming took 8 bases from V and 6 from J; bases not matched to a gene: 13. CDR3 size: 16 residues. Germline CDR1 MGHRA, CDR2 YSYEKL. Here the CDR3 DNA reads TGCGCCAGCGGCCTCGGACAGGGGAGGCGGGATGAAAAACTGTTTTTT. Its protein is CASGLGQGRRDEKLFF.

CDR3 sequence: CSASQTGGNQPQHF. The CDR3 DNA reads as TGCAGTGCTAGTCAGACTGGGGGCAATCAGCCCCAGCATTTT. The chain combines TRBV20-1 with TRBJ1-5; D call uncertain. The germline V and J ends were trimmed by 3 bases and 2 bases, with 11 bases remaining between them. Germline loops: CDR1 DFQATT, CDR2 SNEGSKA (reference sequence). This CDR3 contains 14 residues.

The V and J genes are TRBV5-1 and TRBJ1-1; D may be TRBD1 (6 bases). The CDR3 has 14 amino acids. Looked up from germline, CDR1 is SGHRS and CDR2 is YFSETQ. Trimming cost V 3 bases and J 4 bases, with 13 bases left between them. In DNA, the CDR3 is TGCGCCAGCAGCTCGCTAACAGGGCTCACTGAAGCTTTCTTT. Translated, it gives CASSSLTGLTEAFF.

V usage is TRBV2 and J usage is TRBJ2-3; D remains ambiguous. Germline CDR1 reads SNHLY; CDR2 reads FYNNEI. CDR3 length: 13 residues. Trimming pared 5 bases from V and 2 bases from J, leaving 8 bases between. CDR3 region: CASSWRVTDTQYF. In DNA, the CDR3 is TGTGCCAGCAGTTGGAGAGTCACAGATACGCAGTATTTT. The entire variable domain, with the rest obtained from reference TRBV2 and TRBJ2-3, is as follows: EPEVTQTPSHQVTQMGQEVILRCVPISNHLYFYWYRQILGQKVEFLVSFYNNEISEKSEIFDDQFSVERPDGSNFTLKIRSTKLEDSAMYFCASSWRVTDTQYFGPGTRLTVL.

This chain uses TRBV20-1 with TRBJ1-3, with D unclear. The CDR3 covers 13 residues. CDR1 is DFQATT, CDR2 SNEGSKA, per germline (reference sequence). Trimming removed 6 bases at V and 5 bases at J, with 14 bases between. Here the CDR3 DNA reads TGCAGTGCCGCAGCCGGGTCTAGAAACACCATATATTTT. This codes for CSAAAGSRNTIYF.

The V and J genes are TRBV30 and TRBJ1-2; the match to TRBD1 covers 10 bases. Looked up from germline, CDR1 is GTSNPN and CDR2 is SVGIG (reference sequence). The CDR3 consists of 15 residues. The V and J ends lost 0 bases and 4 bases, in that order; junction bases with no gene match: 5. The CDR3 is CAWSVPRTGGYGYTF. CDR3 bases: TGTGCCTGGAGTGTCCCCCGGACAGGGGGCTATGGCTACACCTTC.

The CDR3 DNA follows: TGCGCCAGCAGAGGGACAGGGGATAGGCACGAGCAGTACTTC. Protein sequence: CASRGTGDRHEQYF. V usage is TRBV10-2 and J usage is TRBJ2-7; 10 bases align to TRBD1. The CDR3 covers 14 residues. The V gene's germline CDR1 is WSHSY and CDR2 SAAADI. The V segment lost 6 bases and the J segment 5 bases; nucleotides outside the gene matches: 7.

This rearrangement joins TRBV6-1 to TRBJ2-3; TRBD1 matches at 12 bases. V lost 3 bases and J lost 5; bases outside the gene matches: 9. Germline CDR1 reads MNHNS; CDR2 reads SASEGT. The CDR3 is 17 amino acids. In DNA, the CDR3 is TGTGCCAGCAGTGACTTCTACGGGACAGGGGGCCGAGATACGCAGTATTTT. This sequence encodes CASSDFYGTGGRDTQYF.

This sequence joins TRBV2 and TRBJ1-1; 8 bases agree with TRBD1. This CDR3 contains 14 residues. The germline gives CDR1 SNHLY, CDR2 FYNNEI. J lost 0 bases, V lost 3 bases, and 0 bases had no gene match. The CDR3 DNA follows: TGTGCCAGCAGTGAGACAGGGGTGAACACTGAAGCTTTCTTT. Protein product: CASSETGVNTEAFF.

The chain recombines TRBV13 with TRBJ1-1; possibly TRBD1 for D (6 bases). This CDR3 is 14 amino acids long. V was pared by 3 bases and J by 5 bases, with 13 bases between. Germline-derived CDR1 and CDR2 are PRHDT and FYEKMQ (reference sequence). The chain's CDR3 is CASSFQDQGTEAFF. The CDR3 bases are TGTGCCAGCAGCTTTCAGGACCAGGGGACTGAAGCTTTCTTT.

This clonotype came up once. The chain uses TRBV4-1 and TRBJ1-5, with D perhaps matching TRBD1 (5 bases). V was trimmed by 4 bases and J by 0 bases, leaving 13 bases between them. The germline V gene encodes CDR1 MGHRA and CDR2 YSYEKL. The CDR3 is 16 amino acids. This chain's CDR3 is CASSRGERASNQPQHF. CDR3 nucleotide sequence: TGCGCCAGCAGCCGGGGCGAGAGGGCTAGCAATCAGCCCCAGCATTTT.

This chain links TRBV5-1 with TRBJ1-6; D is uncertain. The CDR3 has 15 residues. Germline values: CDR1 SGHRS, CDR2 YFSETQ. V was pared by 0 bases and J by 7 bases, with 11 bases between. As DNA, the CDR3 is TGCGCCAGCAGCTTGGATGGTGTGGCAAATTCACCCCTCCACTTT. Translated: CASSLDGVANSPLHF.

The rearrangement uses TRBV29-1 and TRBJ2-6; TRBD2 aligns across 7 bases. The CDR3 sequence is 14 residues long. Germline V gene lookup returns CDR1 SQVTM and CDR2 ANQGSEA. Trimming removed 7 bases from V and 3 bases from J; junction bases left unmatched: 6. CDR3 nucleotide sequence: TGCAGCGCCGACGGGGGGAGTGGGGCCAACGTCCTGACTTTC. Amino acid sequence: CSADGGSGANVLTF.

In the case of this clonotype: One junction end disagrees with the germline gene, perhaps due to a read error. The V and J genes are TRBV2 and TRBJ1-5; possible D gene TRBD1, 5 bases. CDR3 length: 15 residues. In germline, CDR1 is SNHLY, CDR2 FYNNEI. CDR3: CASREGTGDLKPQHF. The CDR3 region has the DNA TGTGCCAGCAGAGAAGGGACGGGTGACTTGAAGCCCCAGCATTTT. The full variable domain, in which reference TRBV2 and TRBJ1-5 provide the parts outside the CDR3, is EPEVTQTPSHQVTQMGQEVILRCVPISNHLYFYWYRQILGQKVEFLVSFYNNEISEKSEIFDDQFSVERPDGSNFTLKIRSTKLEDSAMYFCASREGTGDLKPQHFGDGTRLSIL.

The rearrangement uses TRBV10-3 and TRBJ2-7; D possibly corresponds to TRBD2 (6 bases). The CDR3 loop spans 13 amino acids. Trimming left V 6 bases short and J 2 bases short, with 11 bases between. Germline V gives CDR1 ENHRY, CDR2 SYGVKD. In DNA, the CDR3 is TGTGCCATCAGCCAGGGCGGGACCTACGAGCAGTACTTC. Protein: CAISQGGTYEQYF.

This chain links TRBV3-1 with TRBJ1-1; D possibly corresponds to TRBD1 (5 bases). CDR3 length: 14 amino acids. Trimming took 3 bases from V and 7 from J, leaving 15 bases between them. Germline V gives CDR1 LGHDT, CDR2 YNNKEL (reference sequence). CDR3 residues: CASSHEGRNVEAFF. The CDR3 bases are TGTGCCAGCAGCCACGAGGGACGGAACGTTGAAGCTTTCTTT. Filled out from reference TRBV3-1 and TRBJ1-1, the complete variable domain reads DTAVSQTPKYLVTQMGNDKSIKCEQNLGHDTMYWYKQDSKKFLKIMFSYNNKELIINETVPNRFSPKSPDKAHLNLHINSLELGDSAVYFCASSHEGRNVEAFFGQGTRLTVV.

The V gene is TRBV20-1, the J gene TRBJ1-1; D gene uncertain. CDR3 length: 12 amino acids. Trimming cost V 5 bases and J 2 bases, with 9 bases left between them. Germline V gene sequence: CDR1 DFQATT, CDR2 SNEGSKA (reference sequence). Here the CDR3 reads CSAEASNTEAFF. The CDR3 region has the DNA TGCAGTGCTGAGGCAAGTAACACTGAAGCTTTCTTT.

J is TRBJ2-7 and V is TRBV5-1; D gene uncertain. The germline CDR1 and CDR2 sequences are SGHRS and YFSETQ. V dropped 4 bases and J dropped 5 bases, with 10 bases sitting between them. The CDR3 has 12 residues. The CDR3 region has the DNA TGCGCCAGCAGCCTTGACGCGCACGAGCAGTACTTC. Encoded protein: CASSLDAHEQYF.

The DNA for the CDR3 is TGTGCCAGCAGTTACGGGATTCCTCTCCACGAGCAGTACTTC. This gives the protein CASSYGIPLHEQYF. The genes are TRBV6-5 and TRBJ2-7; D gene uncertain. Germline V gene data show CDR1 as MNHEY and CDR2 as SVGAGI. V was shortened by 2 bases and J by 5 bases, with 13 bases between the two germline ends. The CDR3 consists of 14 residues.

J is TRBJ1-5 and V is TRBV20-1, with unresolved D. Per germline, CDR1 DFQATT and CDR2 SNEGSKA (reference sequence). This CDR3 spans 13 amino acids. V was trimmed by 4 bases and J by 5 bases, leaving 12 bases between them. The CDR3: CSAKGIGHQPQHF. The CDR3 region has the DNA TGCAGTGCTAAAGGTATCGGGCATCAGCCCCAGCATTTT.

This chain connects TRBV7-9 to TRBJ2-2; 8 bases line up with TRBD2. The V gene's germline CDR1 is SEHNR and CDR2 FQNEAQ (reference sequence). Trimming at V came to 5 bases and at J to 7 bases, leaving 6 bases not matched to a gene. The CDR3 spans 14 residues. The CDR3 protein is CASSPPSGYGELFF. DNA for the CDR3: TGTGCCAGCAGCCCCCCTAGCGGGTACGGGGAGCTGTTTTTT.